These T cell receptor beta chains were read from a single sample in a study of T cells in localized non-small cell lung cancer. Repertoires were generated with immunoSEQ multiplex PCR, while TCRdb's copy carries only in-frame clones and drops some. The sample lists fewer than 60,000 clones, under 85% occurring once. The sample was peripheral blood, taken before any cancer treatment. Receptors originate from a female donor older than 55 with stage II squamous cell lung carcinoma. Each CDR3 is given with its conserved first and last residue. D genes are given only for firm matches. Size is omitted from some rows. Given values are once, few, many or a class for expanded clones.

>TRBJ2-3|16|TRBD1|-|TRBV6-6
TGTGCCAGCAGAGGCGAAACAGGGGCCAGCACAGATACGCAGTATTTT
CASRGETGASTDTQYF
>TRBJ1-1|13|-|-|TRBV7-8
TGTGCCAGCAGCCCGGGTAGGGGTACTGAAGCTTTCTTT
CASSPGRGTEAFF
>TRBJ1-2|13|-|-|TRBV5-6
TGTGCCAGCAGCTTGGCTTCAGTCTTGGGCTACACCTTC
CASSLASVLGYTF
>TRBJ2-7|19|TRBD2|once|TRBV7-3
TGTGCCAGCAGCTTTGAAGGAACTACTAGCGGGGGCCCCTCCTACGAGCAGTACTTC
CASSFEGTTSGGPSYEQYF
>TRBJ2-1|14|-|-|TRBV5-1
TGCGCCAGTTACCCGGGACAATCCTACAATGAGCAGTTCTTC
CASYPGQSYNEQFF
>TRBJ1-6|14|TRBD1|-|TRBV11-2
TGTGCCAGCAGCTTAGGACAGGGTAATTCACCCCTCCACTTT
CASSLGQGNSPLHF
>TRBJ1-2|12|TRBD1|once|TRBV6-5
TGTGCCAGCGGGGACAGGGCGAATGGCTACACCTTC
CASGDRANGYTF
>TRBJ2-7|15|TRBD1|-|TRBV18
TGTGCCAGCTCCTTTGGGACAGCGAAACCCTACGAGCAGTACTTC
CASSFGTAKPYEQYF
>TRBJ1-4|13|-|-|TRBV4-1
TGCGCCAGCAGCCAAGTGGGGTATGAAAAACTGTTTTTT
CASSQVGYEKLFF
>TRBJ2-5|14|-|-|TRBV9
TGTGCCAGCAGCCGAAAAGGGTATGGAGAGACCCAGTACTTC
CASSRKGYGETQYF
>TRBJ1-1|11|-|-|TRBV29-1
TGCAGCGTTCGTCAGAACACTGAAGCTTTCTTT
CSVRQNTEAFF
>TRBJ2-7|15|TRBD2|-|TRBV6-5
TGTGCCAGCAGTTCCCCGGGACTAGCGGGGCGCGAGCAGTACTTC
CASSSPGLAGREQYF
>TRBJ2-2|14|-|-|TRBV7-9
TGTGCCAGCAGCTTAACAGGAGAACCCGGGGAGCTGTTTTTT
CASSLTGEPGELFF
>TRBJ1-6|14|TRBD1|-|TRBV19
TGTGCCACCACGGGACAGGGACGGAATTCACCCCTCCACTTT
CATTGQGRNSPLHF
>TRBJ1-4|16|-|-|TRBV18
TGTGCCAGCTCACCGAAGGGGTTTGCAACTAATGAAAAACTGTTTTTT
CASSPKGFATNEKLFF
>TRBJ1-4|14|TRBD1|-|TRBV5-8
TGTGCCAGCAGCTTTCCGGGACAGGATGAAAAACTGTTTTTT
CASSFPGQDEKLFF
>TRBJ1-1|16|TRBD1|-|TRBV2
TGTGCCAGCAGGGACCCGGGACAGGGGTCGGGCACTGAAGCTTTCTTT
CASRDPGQGSGTEAFF
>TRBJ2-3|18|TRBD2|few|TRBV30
TGTGCCTGGAATTGGAAGACTAGCGGGGGGGAGAGGACAGATACGCAGTATTTT
CAWNWKTSGGERTDTQYF
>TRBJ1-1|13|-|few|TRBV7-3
TGTGCCAGCAGCTTAACCGGGAAAACTGAAGCTTTCTTT
CASSLTGKTEAFF
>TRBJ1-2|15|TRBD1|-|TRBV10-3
TGTGCCATCAGCGAGACCGGACAGGGATACTATGGCTACACCTTC
CAISETGQGYYGYTF
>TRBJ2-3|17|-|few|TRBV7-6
TGTGCCAGCAGCTCGTCACAGAACAATTACGGCACAGATACGCAGTATTTT
CASSSSQNNYGTDTQYF
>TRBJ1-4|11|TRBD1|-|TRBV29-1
TGCAGCGTAGGACAGGGTGAAAAACTGTTTTTT
CSVGQGEKLFF
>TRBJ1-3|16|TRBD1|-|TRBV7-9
TGTGCCAGCAGCTTTAGGACAGGCACCTCTGGAAACACCATATATTTT
CASSFRTGTSGNTIYF
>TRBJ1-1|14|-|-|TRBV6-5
TGTGCCAGCAGTTACTCGGGCAGGAACACTGAAGCTTTCTTT
CASSYSGRNTEAFF
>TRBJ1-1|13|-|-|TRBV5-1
TGCGCCAGCAGCCTGAACCCCCCCTCTGAAGCTTTCTTT
CASSLNPPSEAFF
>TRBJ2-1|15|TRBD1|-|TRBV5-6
TGTGCCAGCAGCGGACTCGGACAGGGGATAAATGAGCAGTTCTTC
CASSGLGQGINEQFF
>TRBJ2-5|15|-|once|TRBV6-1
TGTGCCAGCAGTGAACTAACCGGCTACCAAGAGACCCAGTACTTC
CASSELTGYQETQYF
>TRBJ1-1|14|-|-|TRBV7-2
TGTGCCAGCAGCTTCGGACAGAGGGCGACTGAAGCTTTCTTT
CASSFGQRATEAFF
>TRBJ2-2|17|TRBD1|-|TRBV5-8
TGTGCCAGCACCCAAGAAGGCAGAGGACAGGGGACCGGGGAGCTGTTTTTT
CASTQEGRGQGTGELFF
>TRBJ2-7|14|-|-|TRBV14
TGTGCCAGCAGCCAAACCGTGACCTCCTACGAGCAGTACTTC
CASSQTVTSYEQYF
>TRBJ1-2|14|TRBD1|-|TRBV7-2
TGTGCCAGCAGCCTCCGGGACAGGGTGACAGGCTACACCTTC
CASSLRDRVTGYTF
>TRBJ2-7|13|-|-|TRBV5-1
TGCGCCAGCAGCTTGGGAATCGGCTACGAGCAGTACTTC
CASSLGIGYEQYF
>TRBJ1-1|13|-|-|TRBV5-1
TGCGCCAGCAGCCCCCATTCGGCCCCTGAAGCTTTCTTT
CASSPHSAPEAFF
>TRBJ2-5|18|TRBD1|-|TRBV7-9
TGTGCCAGCAGCTTAGTGGGCACAGGGGGCCTCAAGAGAGAGACCCAGTACTTC
CASSLVGTGGLKRETQYF
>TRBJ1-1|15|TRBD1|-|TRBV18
TGTGCCAGCTCACCTTACGGACAGGGGGCTGGTGAAGCTTTCTTT
CASSPYGQGAGEAFF